This T cell receptor beta chain is from a study of blood T cell repertoires in COVID-19 (dated by TCRdb to about 2020). Study-level background: Samples from collaborators originated in the United States, Italy and Spain and spanned both the acute and convalescent phases of COVID-19. The material from the prospective study consisted of cDNA or gDNA derived from T cells, B-cell-depleted T cells, or PBMCs. The dataset comprised deeply sampled blood TCRbeta repertoires from subjects exposed to, actively infected with, or recovered from COVID-19. A freely available public database, intended as a resource for researchers studying the immune response to SARS-CoV-2, is where the repertoires were released. The samples were drawn from two sources: the first 160 participants of the ongoing ImmuneRACE study, and fewer than 1,500 subjects contributed by 6 global collaborators. Nearly every sample came with metadata listing a de-identified subject ID, COVID-19 status, age in years and sex. Where available, HLA class I and class II types were obtained from metadata supplied by the sample provider rather than from assay-based typing. What the study reported, not specific to this receptor: Clinical and demographic metadata were provided uncurated, with the amount varying by source and participant.

The CDR3 sequence holds 13 residues, the cysteine and phenylalanine included. Only CDR3 DNA remains: 39 bases, in frame from the first base. Trimming leaves V shorter by 3 bases and J shorter by 9 bases, with the junction holding 9 bases beyond the gene matches. CDR1 is given as DFQATT and CDR2 as SNEGSKA, both from the germline V gene (reference sequence). TCRbeta CDR3 regions were amplified from genomic DNA using the immunoSEQ Assay, a bias-controlled multiplex PCR. For the original study's pipeline: The number of nucleated cells in each sample was estimated from the amplification of reference gene primers within the assay. To quantify the absolute abundance of each unique TCRbeta CDR3 rearrangement, sequence reads were collapsed and filtered. For each sample, productive Simpson clonality was calculated as the square root of Simpson's diversity index over productive rearrangements. This is the immuneACCESS table as TCRdb keeps it, with only in-frame sequences that have V and J called. A part of the clones is gone; compared with another copy, unresolved V genes explain less than half, and the rest is unexplained. That table is the source of V, J and clone size, and D and trimming were worked out from the DNA. In all, the sample holds under 200,000 clones, and approximately 88% of those were seen once. Of the sample, roughly 2.9% is held by the ten largest clones.

With respect to this clone: No cognate antigen has been identified for it. It has no much larger one-base neighbor in the sample; base qualities were not kept.

Each collaborating institution followed its own protocols to collect whole blood in K2EDTA tubes. For TCRbeta analysis, collaborators shipped samples in one of three forms: frozen whole blood, isolated PBMCs, or DNA extracted from either of those sample types. The chain is encoded by TRBV20-1 joined to TRBJ1-2; 8 central bases correspond to TRBD1. The source material was peripheral blood. This receptor was obtained from a woman in her sixties or seventies with acute or convalescent COVID-19. At the DNA level, the sequence is TGCAGTGCTAGTTCGGACAGGGAAGGGAGCTACACCTTC. Translated, it gives CSASSDREGSYTF.